What follows is one T cell receptor (beta chain) and its context. The junction shows a germline mismatch at one end, possibly a read error. Libraries were prepared by immunoSEQ multiplex PCR; TCRdb keeps only in-frame clonotypes and omits some of them. The sample carries 250,000 to 300,000 clones, roughly 93% recorded once. The data were obtained in a study of T cell responses to AZD1222 COVID-19 vaccine. Germline-derived CDR1 and CDR2 are SGHRS and YFSETQ. The CDR3 extends over 14 amino acids. This rearrangement joins TRBV5-1 to TRBJ2-1, with 7 bases fitting TRBD2. This specimen was peripheral blood, taken 28 days after the second AZD1222 dose. This TCR was sampled from an adult who received the AZD1222 COVID-19 vaccine. The CDR3: CASTLSTGGNEQFF. For the CDR3, the DNA is TGCGCCAGCACCTTGAGTACGGGGGGCAATGAGCAGTTCTTC. The complete variable domain, with remaining parts taken from reference TRBV5-1 and TRBJ2-1, reads KAGVTQTPRYLIKTRGQQVTLSCSPISGHRSVSWYQQTPGQGLQFLFEYFSETQRNKGNFPGRFSGRQFSNSRSEMNVSTLELGDSALYLCASTLSTGGNEQFFGPGTRLTVL.